This T cell receptor (beta chain) was recorded in a study of neurological immune-mediated disorders. Study-level results: One related-CDR3 cluster, found by phylogenetic grouping, held repertoires of 18 of 34 multiple sclerosis patients and is a possible signature. Multiple sclerosis, the disease with the least TCR clonal expansion, fell below healthy controls, whereas HTLV-1-associated myelopathy showed the most. TCR-beta repertoires seemed private in all groups, with no expanded CDR3 amino acid sequences shared.

Time point meaning: longitudinal time-point 2. This clonotype has ten or more counts. Its antigen remains unidentified. Trimming took 3 bases from V and 0 from J, leaving 14 bases between them. This CDR3 contains 16 residues. Germline assignment: CDR1 MNHEY and CDR2 SVGAGI. Synthesis of cDNA used 5'RACE (with 10-nucleotide random UMIs). Each CDR3 protein is one row after TCRdb ran MiXCR on the 5' RACE reads. The sample holds about 80,000 distinct CDR3 sequences; 5.5% to 6.5% are singletons and the top ten take roughly 7.3%. The chain recombines TRBV6-5 with TRBJ1-2, with D unresolved. The specimen sequenced was PBMCs. This clonotype was sampled from a woman aged 60-75 years with multiple sclerosis. CDR3 DNA: TGTGCCAGCAGTTATACACCGTTACTGGCTAACTATGGCTACACCTTC. This codes for CASSYTPLLANYGYTF.